This T cell receptor beta chain was recovered during a study of CD8 T cells in Susac syndrome. Reverse transcription of about 0.45 to 1 ug RNA used random hexamers. TCRdb passed the immunoSEQ multiplex PCR reads through MiXCR, listing each CDR3 protein once. The data hold about 140,000 distinct CDR3 sequences, with approximately 95% observed a single time. This CDR3 is built from 14 residues. Between the trimmed V and J ends, which lost 3 bases and 3 bases, there was a span of 12 bases. CDR1 and CDR2 (germline): SGHVS, FNYEAQ. The TCR originated in a human donor in good health. The sequencing input was CD8+ T cells from PBMCs. This chain links TRBV7-6 with TRBJ2-7; D uncertain. The CDR3, as DNA: TGTGCCAGCAGCTTGGAGCCGGGTGGCTACGAGCAGTACTTC. Translating gives CASSLEPGGYEQYF. The whole variable domain, filled in from reference TRBV7-6 and TRBJ2-7, reads GAGVSQSPRYKVTKRGQDVALRCDPISGHVSLYWYRQALGQGPEFLTYFNYEAQQDKSGLPNDRFSAERPEGSISTLTIQRTEQRDSAMYRCASSLEPGGYEQYFGPGTRLTVT.